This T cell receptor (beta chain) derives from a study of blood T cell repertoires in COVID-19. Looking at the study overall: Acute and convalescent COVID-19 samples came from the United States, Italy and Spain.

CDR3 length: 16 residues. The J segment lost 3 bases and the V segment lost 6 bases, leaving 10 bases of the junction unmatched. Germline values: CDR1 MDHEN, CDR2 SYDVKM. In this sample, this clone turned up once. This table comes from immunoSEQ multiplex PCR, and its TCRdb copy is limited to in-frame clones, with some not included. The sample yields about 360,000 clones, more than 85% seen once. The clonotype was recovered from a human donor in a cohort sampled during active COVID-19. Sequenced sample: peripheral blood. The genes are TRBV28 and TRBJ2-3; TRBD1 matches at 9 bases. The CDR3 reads CASRVTGTGKTDTQYF. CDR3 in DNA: TGTGCCAGCAGGGTCACCGGGACAGGGAAAACAGATACGCAGTATTTT.